Sequencing of this TCR beta chain was carried out in a study of T cell repertoires in aging, cancer and after chemotherapy. About the research overall: Glioblastoma patients receiving temozolomide-based therapy gave paired samples before and after chemotherapy.

TCR beta rearrangements were amplified from peripheral blood genomic DNA. V shed 6 bases and J 2 bases; nucleotides not matched to a gene: 6. CDR3 size: 15 residues. Study observations and caveats: Immunological memory after chemotherapy cannot be judged from the repertoire data. Loss of evenness, beyond lost richness, contributed to age-related TCR diversity decline in cancer patients.

For this clonotype: As yet, its antigen is unknown.

Multiplex touch-down PCR with TRB-A/B primers amplified rearranged V-D-J TRB sequences. TCRdb analysed the multiplex PCR reads with MiXCR anew, one entry per CDR3 protein. The table records approximately 2,000 distinct CDR3 sequences, roughly 25% of them present only once. The J gene is TRBJ1-3, the V gene TRBV12-3 or TRBV12-4; 8 bases are a match to TRBD1. Sequenced input: blood. The origin of this receptor is a human donor with a solid tumor. In nucleotides, the CDR3 is TGTGCCAGCAGGGGCCAGGGGGCTACTGGAAACACCATATATTTT. It encodes CASRGQGATGNTIYF.